A single T cell receptor beta chain is shown here with its context. The antigen remains undetermined. The entry originates in a study of cytomegalovirus exposure and HLA in healthy donors. About the research overall: A prior analysis found 100 million to 140 million unique TCR beta sequences from 150 million to 200 million T cells.

Study findings and constraints: Later on, an analysis tied 15,000 to 20,000 TCR beta sequences to HLA alleles at 0.05 false discovery rate.

PCR employed 60 Vbeta and 13 Jbeta primers. Libraries were prepared by immunoSEQ multiplex PCR; TCRdb keeps only in-frame clonotypes and omits some of them. The repertoire holds about 130,000 clones, with 65% to 80% as singletons. CDR3 length: 15 amino acids. The germline gives CDR1 SGHRS, CDR2 YFSETQ. Healthy bone marrow donors made up the cohort. The clonotype originates from a man aged 35 to 55 in good health and CMV-seropositive. The sequencing sample was made of PBMCs. This rearrangement joins TRBV5-1 to TRBJ2-5; 12 nucleotides align to TRBD2. The J call may not be correct, given that the DNA end is closer to TRBJ2-7. As DNA, the CDR3 is TGCGCCAGCAGCTCTAGCGGGAGGGCCTTCTACGAGCAGTACTTC. Translated: CASSSSGRAFYEQYF.